The clone carrying this T cell receptor (beta chain) was observed at least ten times. Antigen unknown. The sample's time point: patch test 2, 6 weeks after DPC sensitization. Treatment specified: therapeutic diphenylcyclopropenone sensitization with weekly scalp DPC. TCRdb passed the RACE reads through MiXCR, listing each CDR3 protein once. Of about 69,000 distinct CDR3 sequences detected, around a tenth appear once; the ten largest clones hold approximately 7%. The entry originates in a study of human T cells and chemical hapten exposure. General study findings and limits: Expanded TCRs grouped into significantly more large CDR3 similarity clusters than controls produced.

The V gene's germline CDR1 is MNHNS and CDR2 SASEGT. This CDR3 region has 15 residues. V was pared by 5 bases and J by 0 bases, with 3 bases of the junction left unmatched. The sample was whole blood, taken in connection with sensitization to the hapten diphenylcyclopropenone (DPC). V is TRBV6-1 and J is TRBJ2-1; 8 nucleotides align to TRBD2. The TCR originated in a woman in her fifties or sixties with alopecia areata. Some clones in this sample may be carry-over from other donors' samples. The CDR3 spells CASSRRGVSYNEQFF. In DNA, the CDR3 is TGTGCCAGCAGTAGGCGGGGGGTCTCCTACAATGAGCAGTTCTTC.